This T cell receptor (beta chain) comes out of a study of graft-versus-host responses after intestinal transplantation. Study-level findings and limits: Where graft-donor T cell macrochimerism was present, patients had high graft-versus-host to host-versus-graft clonal ratios in allografts.

In the case of this clone: As yet, its antigen is unknown.

Profiling relied on immunoSEQ multiplex PCR, and the TCRdb table lists in-frame clones only, not all of them. The data contain around 50,000 clones, roughly 90% of them singletons. The trim removed 4 bases at V and 3 bases at J, leaving 1 base unmatched. The length of the CDR3 is 14 residues. Germline V gene data show CDR1 as LNHDA and CDR2 as SQIVND (reference sequence). The source material was unstimulated CD4+ T cells sorted from spleen or lymph node cells, sampled before transplant. The chain has TRBV19 and TRBJ2-3; TRBD2 agrees at 10 bases. This TCR was recovered from a human donor who was the organ donor for an intestinal transplant. This CDR3 reads CASSSSGRTDTQYF. The CDR3 DNA sequence: TGTGCCAGTAGTAGTAGCGGGAGGACAGATACGCAGTATTTT.